This TCR beta chain was retrieved from a study of shared clonotypes between healthy human individuals. Worth noting for this clone: The target antigen is unknown.

Naivety among CD8 cells was defined by CD45RO negativity and positive CCR7 selection, thereby excluding terminally differentiated effector memory CD45RA+ cells. Donation came from healthy HIV-negative adults that had no recent acute infections or vaccinations. Method: immunoSEQ multiplex PCR; TCRdb's copy keeps in-frame clones and lacks some. The profile shows about 2,100,000 clones, about 93% of them singletons. The study's findings and limits: Researchers sampled blood only, noting tissue repertoires likely differ. A few donors had around 5.2% of their naive CD4 clonotypes in common.

The sequencing sample was made of naive CD8+ T cells from PBMCs. The receptor was derived from a man aged 18 to 30 in good health. Some clones in this sample may be carry-over from other donors' samples.

DNA for the CDR3: TGTGCCAGCAGTTTGATCCCCAGCAGTATCGGGGAGCTGTTTTTT. Its translation: CASSLIPSSIGELFF. The V and J genes are TRBV27 and TRBJ2-2; D gene unclear. The germline V and J ends were trimmed by 3 bases and 7 bases, with 15 bases remaining between them. CDR1 and CDR2 (germline): MNHEY, SMNVEV (reference sequence). The CDR3 sequence is 15 residues long.